The clone carrying this T cell receptor (beta chain) was found many times. The data were obtained in a study of neurological immune-mediated disorders. The CDR3 is 16 amino acids. Germline assignment: CDR1 SGHVS and CDR2 FQNEAQ. The V gene lost 0 bases and the J gene lost 2 bases, with 11 bases spanning the gap. One entry per CDR3 protein, called by TCRdb with MiXCR from the 5' RACE reads. This sample yields 100,000 to 150,000 distinct CDR3 sequences, of which roughly 3.4% are seen a single time; roughly 1.3% belongs to the top ten. The clonotype originates from a woman aged 25 to 39 with multiple sclerosis. Specimen: PBMCs. The chain joins TRBV7-8 to TRBJ2-1; perhaps TRBD2 as D (7 bases). The DNA of the CDR3 is TGTGCCAGCAGCTTAGCAGGGGGGGGGGCCTACAATGAGCAGTTCTTC. Translation: CASSLAGGGAYNEQFF.